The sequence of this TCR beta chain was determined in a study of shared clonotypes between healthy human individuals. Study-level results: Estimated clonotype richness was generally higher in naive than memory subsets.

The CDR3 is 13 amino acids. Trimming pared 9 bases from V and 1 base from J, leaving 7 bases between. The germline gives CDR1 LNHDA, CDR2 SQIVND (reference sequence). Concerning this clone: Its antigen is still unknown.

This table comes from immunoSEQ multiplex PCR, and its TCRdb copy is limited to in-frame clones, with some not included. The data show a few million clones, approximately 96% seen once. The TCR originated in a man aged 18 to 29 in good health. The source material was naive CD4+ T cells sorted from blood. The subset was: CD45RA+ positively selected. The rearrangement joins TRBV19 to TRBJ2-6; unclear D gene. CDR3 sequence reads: CASAESGANVLTF. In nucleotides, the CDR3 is TGTGCCAGCGCTGAGTCTGGGGCCAACGTCCTGACTTTC.